This T cell receptor beta chain was retrieved from a study of response to subunit inactivated influenza vaccine. Study findings and constraints: Few additional T cells are recruited per seasonal influenza vaccination, authors suggested.

V lost 4 bases and J 0 bases, leaving 22 bases between the germline ends. Germline V gives CDR1 SGHRS, CDR2 YFSETQ. The CDR3 has 18 residues. This clonotype has only a few counts. Its specificity is unknown. TCRdb ran MiXCR on the RT-PCR reads and lists one entry per CDR3 protein. The profile shows about 700,000 distinct CDR3 sequences, 14% of them singletons. The chain has TRBV5-1 and TRBJ1-1; TRBD1 might be the D (5 bases). This clonotype originated in a man aged 50 or older who received an inactivated influenza vaccine. Here the sequenced sample was PBMCs from blood, taken around two weeks before vaccination. The CDR3 DNA reads TGCGCCAGCAGCGGACGGGACTCTAGCCGCCCAATGAACACTGAAGCTTTCTTT. Its translation: CASSGRDSSRPMNTEAFF.